A single T cell receptor beta chain is shown here with its context. There is no known antigen for this receptor. The record has no base qualities; no much larger clone is one base away. The same CDR3 is also encoded by other DNA sequences in this sample. This sample stems from a study of blood T cell repertoires in COVID-19 (dated by TCRdb to between 2020 and 2021). Study-level background: Samples covering the acute and convalescent phases of COVID-19 were provided by collaborators in the United States, Italy and Spain. The repertoires were released in a freely available public database meant as a resource for research on the immune response to SARS-CoV-2. The dataset comprised deeply sampled blood TCRbeta repertoires from subjects exposed to, actively infected with, or recovered from COVID-19. The material from the prospective study consisted of cDNA or gDNA derived from T cells, B-cell-depleted T cells, or PBMCs. A de-identified subject ID, COVID-19 status, age in years and sex were almost always included in the sample metadata. Where available, HLA class I and class II types were taken from metadata supplied by the sample provider and were not determined by assay-based typing. The samples were drawn from two sources: the first 160 participants of the ongoing ImmuneRACE study, and some 1,300 subjects contributed by 6 global collaborators. What the research found in general, with its limitations: How much clinical and demographic metadata was included differed by source and by participant, and the metadata was provided uncurated.

Collaborating institutions collected whole blood in K2EDTA tubes following their own protocols. Collaborator samples were shipped for TCRbeta analysis as frozen whole blood, isolated PBMCs, or DNA extracted from either sample type. The germline V gene provides CDR1 SGHRS and CDR2 YFSETQ. The V end loses 0 bases and the J end loses 8 bases, and a stretch of 8 bases separates them. From cysteine to phenylalanine, the CDR3 is 13 amino acids long. The read is trimmed to its CDR3 DNA, 39 bases read in frame from base 1. The immunoSEQ Assay, a bias-controlled multiplex PCR, was used to amplify TCRbeta CDR3 regions from genomic DNA. The published analysis was carried out like this. The number of nucleated cells in each sample was estimated by amplification of reference gene primers within the assay. Sequence reads were collapsed and filtered to measure the absolute abundance of every unique TCRbeta CDR3 rearrangement. For each sample, productive Simpson clonality was calculated by taking the square root of Simpson's diversity index across productive rearrangements. TCRdb holds this immuneACCESS table with in-frame rearrangements only. Some clones are missing; in checked studies, unresolved V genes explain under half, and the rest has no known cause. The V and J calls and clone size come from that table; D and trimming were worked out from the DNA. Within this sample are hundreds of thousands of clones, with 70% to 90% of them counted one time only. The ten most abundant clones make up more than 1.4% of the sample.

Material for sequencing was peripheral blood. This TCR derives from a woman in her thirties with active or convalescent COVID-19. The rearranged segments are TRBV5-1 and TRBJ1-4, and possibly TRBD1, on 6 matching bases. CDR3 protein: CASSLGQGEKLFF. The base sequence is TGCGCCAGCAGCTTGGGTCAGGGGGAAAAACTGTTTTTT.